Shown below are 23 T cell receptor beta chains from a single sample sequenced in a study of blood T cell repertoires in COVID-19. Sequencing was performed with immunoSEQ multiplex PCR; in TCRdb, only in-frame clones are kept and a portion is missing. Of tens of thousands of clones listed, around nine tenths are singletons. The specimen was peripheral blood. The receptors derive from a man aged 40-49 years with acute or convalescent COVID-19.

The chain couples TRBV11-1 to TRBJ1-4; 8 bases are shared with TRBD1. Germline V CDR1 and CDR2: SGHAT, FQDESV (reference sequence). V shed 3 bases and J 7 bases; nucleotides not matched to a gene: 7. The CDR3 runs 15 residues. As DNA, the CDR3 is TGTGCCAGCAGCTTCCGACAGGGGTTGAGTGAAAAACTGTTTTTT. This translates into CASSFRQGLSEKLFF.

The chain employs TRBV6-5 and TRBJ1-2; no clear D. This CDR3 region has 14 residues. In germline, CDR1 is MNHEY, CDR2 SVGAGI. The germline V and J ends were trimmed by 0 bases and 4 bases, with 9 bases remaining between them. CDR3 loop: CASSYSELSYGYTF. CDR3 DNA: TGTGCCAGCAGTTACTCGGAGTTATCCTATGGCTACACCTTC.

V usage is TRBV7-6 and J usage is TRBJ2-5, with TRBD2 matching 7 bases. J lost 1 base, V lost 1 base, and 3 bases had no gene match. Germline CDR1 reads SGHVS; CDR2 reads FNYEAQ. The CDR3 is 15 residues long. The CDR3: CASSLGGGIQETQYF. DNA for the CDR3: TGTGCCAGCAGCTTAGGGGGGGGGATCCAAGAGACCCAGTACTTC.

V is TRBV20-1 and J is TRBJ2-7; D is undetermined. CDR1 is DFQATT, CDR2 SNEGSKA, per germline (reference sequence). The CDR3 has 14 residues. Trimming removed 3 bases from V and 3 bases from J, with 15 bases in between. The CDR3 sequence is CSASVYNWSYEQYF. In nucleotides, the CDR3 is TGCAGTGCTAGTGTATATAACTGGAGCTACGAGCAGTACTTC.

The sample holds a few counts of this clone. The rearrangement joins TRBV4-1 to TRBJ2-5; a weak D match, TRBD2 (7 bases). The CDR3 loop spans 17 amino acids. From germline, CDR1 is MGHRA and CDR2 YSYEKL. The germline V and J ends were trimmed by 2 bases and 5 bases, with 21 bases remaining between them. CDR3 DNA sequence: TGCGCCAGCAGCCAACGCTTGGGGGCAGGGGAGGGGGAGACCCAGTACTTC. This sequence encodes CASSQRLGAGEGETQYF.

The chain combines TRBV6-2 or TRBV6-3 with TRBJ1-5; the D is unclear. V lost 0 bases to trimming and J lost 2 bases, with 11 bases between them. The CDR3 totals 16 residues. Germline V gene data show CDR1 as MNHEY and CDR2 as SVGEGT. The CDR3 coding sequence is TGTGCCAGCAGTTACTCGAGACGGGGTGGCAATCAGCCCCAGCATTTT. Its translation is CASSYSRRGGNQPQHF.

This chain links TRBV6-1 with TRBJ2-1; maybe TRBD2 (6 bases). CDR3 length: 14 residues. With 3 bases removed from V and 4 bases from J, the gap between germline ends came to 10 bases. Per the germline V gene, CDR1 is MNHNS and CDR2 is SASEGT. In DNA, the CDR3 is TGTGCCAGCAGTGAGTCAAGCGGGTACAATGAGCAGTTCTTC. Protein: CASSESSGYNEQFF.

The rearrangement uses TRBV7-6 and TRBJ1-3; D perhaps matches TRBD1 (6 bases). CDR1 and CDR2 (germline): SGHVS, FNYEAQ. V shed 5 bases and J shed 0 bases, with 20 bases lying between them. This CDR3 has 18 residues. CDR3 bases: TGTGCCAGCAGCCCACATACAGGGCCCAACCTCTCTGGAAACACCATATATTTT. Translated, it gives CASSPHTGPNLSGNTIYF.

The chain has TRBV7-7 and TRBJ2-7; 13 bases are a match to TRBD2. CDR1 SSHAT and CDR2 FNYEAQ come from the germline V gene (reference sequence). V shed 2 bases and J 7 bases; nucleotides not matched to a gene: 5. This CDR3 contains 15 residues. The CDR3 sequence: CASSLQPGLAGEQYF. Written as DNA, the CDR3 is TGTGCCAGCAGCTTACAGCCGGGACTAGCGGGAGAGCAGTACTTC.

Written as DNA, the CDR3 is TGTGCCAGCAGCCATAGGGGCACTGAAGCTTTCTTT. Its translation is CASSHRGTEAFF. The gene calls are TRBV9 and TRBJ1-1; D is possibly TRBD1 (5 bases). The CDR3 spans 12 residues. Germline V gene sequence: CDR1 SGDLS, CDR2 YYNGEE. The germline V and J ends were trimmed by 4 bases and 4 bases, with 8 bases remaining between them.

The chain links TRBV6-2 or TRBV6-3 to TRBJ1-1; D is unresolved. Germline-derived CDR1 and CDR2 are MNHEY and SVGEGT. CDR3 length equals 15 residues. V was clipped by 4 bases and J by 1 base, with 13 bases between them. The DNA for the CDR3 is TGTGCCAGCAGTTCCTTCGGGAGGGCGAACACTGAAGCTTTCTTT. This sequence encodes CASSSFGRANTEAFF.

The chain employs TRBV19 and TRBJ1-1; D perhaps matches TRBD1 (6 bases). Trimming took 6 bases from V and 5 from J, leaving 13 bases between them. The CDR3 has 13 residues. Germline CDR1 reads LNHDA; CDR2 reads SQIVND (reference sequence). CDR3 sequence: CASRRGQGTEAFF. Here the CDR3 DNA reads TGTGCCAGTAGGAGGGGTCAGGGGACTGAAGCTTTCTTT.

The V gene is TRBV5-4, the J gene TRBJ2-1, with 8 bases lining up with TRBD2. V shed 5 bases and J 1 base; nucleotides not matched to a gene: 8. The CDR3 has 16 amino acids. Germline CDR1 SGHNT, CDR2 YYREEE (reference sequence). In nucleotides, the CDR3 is TGTGCCAGCAGTCAAAATCGGGGGGGTTCCTACAATGAGCAGTTCTTC. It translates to CASSQNRGGSYNEQFF.

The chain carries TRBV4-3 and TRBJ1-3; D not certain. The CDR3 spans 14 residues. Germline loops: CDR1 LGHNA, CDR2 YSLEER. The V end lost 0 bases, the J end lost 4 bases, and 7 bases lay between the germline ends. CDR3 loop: CASSQDGGGNTIYF. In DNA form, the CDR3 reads TGCGCCAGCAGCCAAGATGGAGGGGGAAACACCATATATTTT.

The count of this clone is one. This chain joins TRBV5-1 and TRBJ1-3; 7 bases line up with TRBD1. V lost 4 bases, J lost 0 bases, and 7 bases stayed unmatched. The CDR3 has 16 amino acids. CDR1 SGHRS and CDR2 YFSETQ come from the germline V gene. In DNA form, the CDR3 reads TGCGCCAGCAGCCCGAAGGGGGCATACTCTGGAAACACCATATATTTT. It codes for CASSPKGAYSGNTIYF.

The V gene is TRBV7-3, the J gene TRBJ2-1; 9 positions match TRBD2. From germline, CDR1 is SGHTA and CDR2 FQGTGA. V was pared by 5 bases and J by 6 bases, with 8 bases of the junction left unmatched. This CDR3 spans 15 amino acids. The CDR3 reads CASSRLAGVTNEQFF. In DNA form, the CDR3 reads TGTGCCAGCAGCAGATTAGCGGGGGTTACCAATGAGCAGTTCTTC.

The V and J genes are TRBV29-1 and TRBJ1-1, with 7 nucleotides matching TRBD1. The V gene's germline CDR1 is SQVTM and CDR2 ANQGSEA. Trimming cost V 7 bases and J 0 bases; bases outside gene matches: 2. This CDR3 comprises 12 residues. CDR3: CSGGQMNTEAFF. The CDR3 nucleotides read TGCAGCGGGGGACAGATGAACACTGAAGCTTTCTTT.

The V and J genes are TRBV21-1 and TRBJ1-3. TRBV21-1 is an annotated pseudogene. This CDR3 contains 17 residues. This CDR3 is CASSNPTGQHSGNTIYF. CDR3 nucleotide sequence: TGTGCCAGCAGCAATCCGACTGGCCAACACTCTGGAAACACCATATATTTT.

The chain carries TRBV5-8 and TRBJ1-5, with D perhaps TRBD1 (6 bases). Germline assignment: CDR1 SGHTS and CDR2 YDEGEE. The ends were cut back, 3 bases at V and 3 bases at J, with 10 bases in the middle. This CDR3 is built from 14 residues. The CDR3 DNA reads TGTGCCAGCAGCTCCACAGGGCCCAATCAGCCCCAGCATTTT. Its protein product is CASSSTGPNQPQHF.

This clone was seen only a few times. The CDR3 is CASSEPGRGTGLLMNTEAFF. CDR3 bases: TGTGCCAGCAGTGAACCCGGGAGGGGGACAGGGTTGTTGATGAACACTGAAGCTTTCTTT. V is TRBV6-1 and J is TRBJ1-1, with 9 bases that match TRBD1. Germline V gene data show CDR1 as MNHNS and CDR2 as SASEGT. The CDR3 runs to 20 residues. V trimming: 2 bases; J trimming: 0 bases; junction bases outside the gene matches: 16.

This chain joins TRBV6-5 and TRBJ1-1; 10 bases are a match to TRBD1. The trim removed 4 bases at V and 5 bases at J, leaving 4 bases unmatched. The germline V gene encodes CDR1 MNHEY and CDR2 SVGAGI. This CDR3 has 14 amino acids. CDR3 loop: CASSWDRGGTEAFF. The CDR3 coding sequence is TGTGCCAGCAGTTGGGACAGGGGCGGTACTGAAGCTTTCTTT.

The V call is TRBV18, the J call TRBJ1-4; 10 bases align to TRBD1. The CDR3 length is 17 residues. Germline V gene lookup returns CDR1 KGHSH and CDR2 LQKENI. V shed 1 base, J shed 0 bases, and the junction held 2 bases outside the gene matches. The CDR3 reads CASSPRQGAATNEKLFF. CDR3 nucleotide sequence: TGTGCCAGCTCACCACGACAGGGGGCCGCAACTAATGAAAAACTGTTTTTT.

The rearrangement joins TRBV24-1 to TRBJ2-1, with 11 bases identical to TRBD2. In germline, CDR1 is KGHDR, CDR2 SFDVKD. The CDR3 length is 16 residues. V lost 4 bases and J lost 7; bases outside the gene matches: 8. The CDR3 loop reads CATSETTSGRRNEQFF. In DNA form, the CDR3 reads TGTGCCACCAGTGAAACTACTAGCGGGAGAAGAAATGAGCAGTTCTTC.